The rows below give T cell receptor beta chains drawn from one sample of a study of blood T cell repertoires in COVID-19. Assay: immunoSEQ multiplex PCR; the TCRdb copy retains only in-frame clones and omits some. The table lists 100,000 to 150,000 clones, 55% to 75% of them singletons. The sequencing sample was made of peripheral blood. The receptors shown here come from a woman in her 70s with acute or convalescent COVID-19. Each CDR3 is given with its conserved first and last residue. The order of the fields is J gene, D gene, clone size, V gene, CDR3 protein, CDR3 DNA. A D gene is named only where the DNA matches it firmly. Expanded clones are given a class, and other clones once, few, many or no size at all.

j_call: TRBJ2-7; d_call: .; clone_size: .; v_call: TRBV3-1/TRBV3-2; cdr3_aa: CASSQAGQAYEQYF; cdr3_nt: TGTGCCAGCAGCCAAGCGGGACAAGCCTACGAGCAGTACTTC
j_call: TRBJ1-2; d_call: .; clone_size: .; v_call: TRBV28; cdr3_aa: CASSPTKTASKDGYTF; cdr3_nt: TGTGCCAGCAGCCCTACGAAGACAGCCTCTAAGGATGGCTACACCTTC
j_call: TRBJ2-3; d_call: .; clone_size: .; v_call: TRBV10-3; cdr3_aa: CAISGSRAAPSTDTQYF; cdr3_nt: TGTGCCATCAGTGGATCGAGGGCCGCCCCTAGCACAGATACGCAGTATTTT
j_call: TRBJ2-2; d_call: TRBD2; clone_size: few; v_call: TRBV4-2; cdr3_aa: CASSQDRRGGNTGELFF; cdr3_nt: TGTGCCAGCAGCCAAGATCGTCGCGGGGGTAACACCGGGGAGCTGTTTTTT
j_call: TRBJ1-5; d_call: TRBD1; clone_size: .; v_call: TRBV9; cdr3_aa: CASTPTGGSNQPQHF; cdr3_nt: TGTGCCAGCACCCCAACAGGGGGGAGCAATCAGCCCCAGCATTTT
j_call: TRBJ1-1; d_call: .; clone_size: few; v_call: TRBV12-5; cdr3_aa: CASGLVKNTEAFF; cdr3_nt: TGTGCTAGTGGTTTGGTCAAGAACACTGAAGCTTTCTTT
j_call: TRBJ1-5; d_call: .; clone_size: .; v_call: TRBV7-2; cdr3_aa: CASSLGGSYSNQPQHF; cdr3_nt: TGTGCCAGCAGCTTAGGAGGGTCGTATAGCAATCAGCCCCAGCATTTT
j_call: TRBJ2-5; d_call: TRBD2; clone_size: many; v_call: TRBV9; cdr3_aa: CASSTGTSGKETQYF; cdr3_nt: TGTGCCAGCAGCACCGGGACTAGCGGAAAAGAGACCCAGTACTTC
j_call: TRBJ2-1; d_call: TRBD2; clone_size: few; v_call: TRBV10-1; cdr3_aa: CASSESLGGTSSHNEQFF; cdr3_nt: TGCGCCAGCAGTGAGTCTTTAGGTGGGACTAGTTCTCACAATGAGCAGTTCTTC
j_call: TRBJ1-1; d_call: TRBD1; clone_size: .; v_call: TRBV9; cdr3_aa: CASSETGVPNTEAFF; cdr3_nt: TGTGCCAGCAGTGAGACAGGGGTCCCGAACACTGAAGCTTTCTTT
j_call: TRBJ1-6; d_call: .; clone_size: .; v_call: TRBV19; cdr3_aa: CARLGGDSPLHF; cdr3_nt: TGTGCCAGATTAGGGGGGGATTCACCCCTCCACTTT
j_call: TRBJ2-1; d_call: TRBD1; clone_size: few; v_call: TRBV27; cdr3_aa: CASRQHGTGELNEQFF; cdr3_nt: TGTGCCAGCCGCCAACACGGGACAGGGGAACTGAATGAGCAGTTCTTC
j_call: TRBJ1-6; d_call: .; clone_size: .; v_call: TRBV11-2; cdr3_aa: CASRATEYNSPLHF; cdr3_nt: TGTGCCAGCCGGGCGACAGAGTATAATTCACCCCTCCACTTT
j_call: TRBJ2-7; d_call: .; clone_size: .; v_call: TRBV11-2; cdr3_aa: CASSPGQLSYEQYF; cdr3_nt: TGTGCCAGCAGCCCGGGACAACTATCCTACGAGCAGTACTTC
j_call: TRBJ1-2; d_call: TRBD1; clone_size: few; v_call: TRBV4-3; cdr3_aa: CASSHNVNTGGGGYTF; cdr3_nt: TGCGCCAGCAGCCACAACGTAAATACAGGGGGCGGTGGCTACACCTTC
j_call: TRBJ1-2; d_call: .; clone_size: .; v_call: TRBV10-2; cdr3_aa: CASSTRVGYTF; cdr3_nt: TGCGCCAGCAGTACCAGGGTTGGCTACACCTTC
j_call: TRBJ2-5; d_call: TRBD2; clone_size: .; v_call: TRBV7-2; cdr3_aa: CASSLGTAGGAEGTQYF; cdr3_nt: TGTGCCAGCAGTCTAGGGACGGCGGGGGGAGCCGAGGGGACCCAGTACTTC
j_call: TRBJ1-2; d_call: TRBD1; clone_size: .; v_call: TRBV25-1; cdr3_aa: CASSGGQHYGYTF; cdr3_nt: TGTGCCAGCAGTGGGGGACAGCACTATGGCTACACCTTC
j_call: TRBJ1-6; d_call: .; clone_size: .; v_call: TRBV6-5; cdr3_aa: CATRTAPYNSPLHF; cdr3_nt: TGTGCCACCCGGACAGCCCCCTATAATTCACCCCTCCACTTT
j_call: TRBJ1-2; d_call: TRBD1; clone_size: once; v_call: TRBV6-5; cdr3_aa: CASSTGGKNYGYTF; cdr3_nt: TGTGCCAGCAGTACAGGGGGTAAAAACTATGGCTACACCTTC
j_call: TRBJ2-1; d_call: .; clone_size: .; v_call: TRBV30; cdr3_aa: CAWGPRGGEQFF; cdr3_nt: TGTGCCTGGGGGCCCCGCGGCGGTGAGCAGTTCTTC
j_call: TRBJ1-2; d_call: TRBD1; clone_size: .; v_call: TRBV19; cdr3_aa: CASSIDLSTGTNYGYTF; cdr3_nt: TGTGCCAGTAGTATAGATCTATCGACAGGGACTAACTATGGCTACACCTTC
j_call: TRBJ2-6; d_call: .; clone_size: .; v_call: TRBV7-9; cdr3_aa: CASSSLTGAGTGANVLTF; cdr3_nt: TGTGCCAGCAGCTCCCTGACAGGCGCCGGGACTGGGGCCAACGTCCTGACTTTC
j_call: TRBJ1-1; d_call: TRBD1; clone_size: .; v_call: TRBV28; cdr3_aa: CASSPPGQAQGTEAFF; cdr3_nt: TGTGCCAGCAGTCCCCCGGGACAGGCCCAAGGTACTGAAGCTTTCTTT
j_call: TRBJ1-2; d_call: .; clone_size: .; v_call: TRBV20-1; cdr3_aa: CSAPGAYGYTF; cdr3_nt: TGCAGTGCCCCTGGGGCCTATGGCTACACCTTC
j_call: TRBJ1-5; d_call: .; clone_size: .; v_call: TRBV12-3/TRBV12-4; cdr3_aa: CASSPIGNQPQHF; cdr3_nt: TGTGCCAGCAGTCCGATCGGGAATCAGCCCCAGCATTTT
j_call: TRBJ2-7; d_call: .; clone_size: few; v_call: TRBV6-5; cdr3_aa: CASRGTVYYEQYF; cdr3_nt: TGTGCCAGCCGGGGGACGGTTTACTACGAGCAGTACTTC
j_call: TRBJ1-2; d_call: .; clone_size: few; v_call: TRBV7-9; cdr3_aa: CASSLAIGRAGGYTF; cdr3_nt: TGTGCCAGCAGCTTAGCGATTGGACGGGCGGGCGGCTACACCTTC
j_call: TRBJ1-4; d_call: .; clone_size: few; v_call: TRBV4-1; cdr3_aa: CASSSRGGAATNEKLFF; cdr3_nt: TGCGCCAGCAGCTCCCGTGGGGGGGCGGCAACTAATGAAAAACTGTTTTTT
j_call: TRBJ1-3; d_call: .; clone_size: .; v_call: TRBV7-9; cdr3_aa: CASSSPRQENTIYF; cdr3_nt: TGTGCCAGCAGCTCGCCCAGGCAGGAAAACACCATATATTTT
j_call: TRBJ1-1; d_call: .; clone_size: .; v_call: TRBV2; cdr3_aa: CASTAQGNTEAFF; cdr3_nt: TGTGCCAGCACCGCACAGGGGAACACTGAAGCTTTCTTT
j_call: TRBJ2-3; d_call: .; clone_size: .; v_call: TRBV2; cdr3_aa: CASGTVAGAFTDTQYF; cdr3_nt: TGTGCCAGCGGCACCGTTGCGGGGGCCTTCACAGATACGCAGTATTTT
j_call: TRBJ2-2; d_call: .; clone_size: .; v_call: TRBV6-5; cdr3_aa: CASRGQLNTGELFF; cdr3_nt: TGTGCCAGCAGGGGACAACTGAACACCGGGGAGCTGTTTTTT
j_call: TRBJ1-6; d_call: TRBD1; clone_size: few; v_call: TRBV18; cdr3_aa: CASSPLTGGNSPLHF; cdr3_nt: TGTGCCAGCTCACCATTGACAGGGGGCAACTCACCCCTCCACTTT
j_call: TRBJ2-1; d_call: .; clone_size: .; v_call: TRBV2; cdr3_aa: CASRPSPAGYNEQFF; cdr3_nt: TGTGCCAGCAGACCCTCCCCAGCGGGCTACAATGAGCAGTTCTTC
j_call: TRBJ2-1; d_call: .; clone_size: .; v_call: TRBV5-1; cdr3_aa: CASSLLQRVSYNEQFF; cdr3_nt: TGCGCCAGCAGCTTGTTACAGAGAGTCTCCTACAATGAGCAGTTCTTC
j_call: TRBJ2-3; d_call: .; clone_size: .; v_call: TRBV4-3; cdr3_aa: CASSQDISGSDTQYF; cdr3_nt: TGCGCCAGCAGCCAAGATATCAGCGGCTCAGATACGCAGTATTTT
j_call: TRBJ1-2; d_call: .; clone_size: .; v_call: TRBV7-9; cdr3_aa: CASSSRTDPPYGYTF; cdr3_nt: TGTGCCAGCAGCTCTCGGACAGATCCTCCCTATGGCTACACCTTC
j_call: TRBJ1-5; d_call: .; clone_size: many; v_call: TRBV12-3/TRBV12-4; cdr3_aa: CASSRGPRVPQHF; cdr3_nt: TGTGCCAGCAGTCGAGGGCCCCGCGTTCCCCAGCATTTT